This note documents a single T cell receptor beta chain sequence. At one of its ends the junction is not consistent with the germline gene, which may arise from a read error. Within the sample, other DNA sequences also encode this same CDR3. Sequenced by immunoSEQ multiplex PCR; TCRdb stores in-frame clones only, minus some. The sample has about 270,000 clones, 65% to 90% seen once. The sample comes from a study of blood T cell repertoires in COVID-19. Looking at the study overall: The cDNA or gDNA used as material had been derived from T cells, B-cell-depleted T cells, or PBMCs.

The CDR3 covers 12 residues. The germline V gene has CDR1 SGHTS and CDR2 YDEGEE. The source is an older woman with COVID-19, enrolled during active disease. The sequenced material came from peripheral blood. This chain uses TRBV5-8 with TRBJ1-2; possibly TRBD1 for D (5 bases). The CDR3 loop is CASSGAGWGYTF. The CDR3 nucleotides read TGTGCCAGCAGCGGAGCGGGGTGGGGCTACACCTTT.